The 3 T cell receptor beta chains given below trace back to one sample, sequenced in a study of CD8+CD57+ T cells in acquired aplastic anemia. Genomic DNA templated the TCR beta VDJ and CDR3 profiling. TCRdb re-derived calls from the reads in MiXCR, one entry per CDR3 protein. The sample shows about 470,000 distinct CDR3 sequences, around 30% of them seen only once. The patients chosen for sequencing had shown expansion of CD8+CD57+ cells (detected by flow cytometry). The material sequenced was sorted CD4+, CD8+, or CD8+CD57+ T cells (not recorded which) from PBMCs. These receptors all come from a human donor with aplastic anemia.

The rearrangement uses TRBV7-3 and TRBJ1-6; D unresolved. V shed 2 bases and J shed 10 bases, with 12 bases lying between them. The CDR3 loop spans 14 amino acids. Per the germline V gene, CDR1 is SGHTA and CDR2 is FQGTGA. The CDR3 DNA is TGTGCCAGCAGCTTAGGCGGATGGCTGTCACCCCTCCACTTT. Protein sequence: CASSLGGWLSPLHF.

The chain combines TRBV7-2 with TRBJ2-7; no definite D call. V dropped 3 bases and J dropped 2 bases, with 11 bases sitting between them. The CDR3 contains 14 residues. CDR1 SGHTA and CDR2 FQGNSA come from the germline V gene. CDR3 residues: CASSFAREAYEQYF. The CDR3 DNA reads as TGTGCCAGCAGCTTCGCAAGAGAAGCCTACGAGCAGTACTTC.

J is TRBJ1-1 and V is TRBV25-1; D is ambiguous. CDR3 length: 13 amino acids. V dropped 6 bases and J dropped 4 bases, with 12 bases sitting between them. Looked up from germline, CDR1 is MGHDK and CDR2 is SYGVNS. The CDR3 coding sequence is TGTGCCAGCAGCAATTCTCGGATCACTGAAGCTTTCTTT. It codes for CASSNSRITEAFF. Combining the CDR3 with reference TRBV25-1 and TRBJ1-1 gives the whole variable domain EADIYQTPRYLVIGTGKKITLECSQTMGHDKMYWYQQDPGMELHLIHYSYGVNSTEKGDLSSESTVSRIRTEHFPLTLESARPSHTSQYLCASSNSRITEAFFGQGTRLTVV.